A single sample is the source of the 5 T cell receptor beta chains below, sequenced in a study of CD8 T cells in acute hepatitis C reinfection. The sample's time point: naive CD8 control sorted from an acute-time-point sample. Clones were sequenced by immunoSEQ multiplex PCR, and TCRdb holds only the in-frame ones, with some missing. Seen here are approximately 40,000 clones, approximately 83% observed once, and the top ten hold approximately 11%. Specimen: naive CD8+ T cells from PBMCs. Receptors originate from a woman younger than 35 who spontaneously cleared hepatitis C infection.

The CDR3 bases are TGTGCCAGCAGCTTGGGCTGGACAGGGGCCAACGAGCAGTACTTC. This gives the protein CASSLGWTGANEQYF. The rearrangement uses TRBV5-4 and TRBJ2-7; 9 bases line up with TRBD1. J gave up 5 bases and V 0 bases, and 6 bases lay outside the gene matches. The CDR3 has 15 residues. Per germline, CDR1 SGHNT and CDR2 YYREEE (reference sequence).

The chain combines TRBV11-2 with TRBJ2-1; 7 bases are shared with TRBD2. The V segment lost 4 bases and the J segment 4 bases; nucleotides outside the gene matches: 16. The CDR3 is made up of 18 amino acids. CDR1 SGHAT and CDR2 FQNNGV come from the germline V gene. The CDR3 reads CASSSASQAGSQYNEQFF. Here the CDR3 DNA reads TGTGCCAGCAGCTCTGCCTCTCAAGCGGGAAGTCAGTACAATGAGCAGTTCTTC.

The chain uses TRBV11-2 and TRBJ1-1; D unclear. Germline V gives CDR1 SGHAT, CDR2 FQNNGV. The CDR3 is 13 residues long. V was cut by 0 bases and J by 4 bases, with 6 bases left in between. The CDR3 region is CASSLDRSTEAFF. In DNA form, the CDR3 reads TGTGCCAGCAGCTTAGATAGGTCCACTGAAGCTTTCTTT.

The chain is built from TRBV4-1 and TRBJ1-2, with 11 positions matching TRBD1. Germline V gene sequence: CDR1 MGHRA, CDR2 YSYEKL. V was pared by 1 base and J by 7 bases, with 2 bases of the junction left unmatched. This CDR3 is 14 amino acids long. The CDR3 is CASSQGGTGGGYTF. Here the CDR3 DNA reads TGCGCCAGCAGCCAAGGCGGGACAGGGGGTGGCTACACCTTC.

The chain joins TRBV27 to TRBJ2-7; the match to TRBD1 covers 10 bases. Looked up from germline, CDR1 is MNHEY and CDR2 is SMNVEV (reference sequence). V was pared by 5 bases and J by 4 bases, with 5 bases of the junction left unmatched. This CDR3 has 14 residues. The CDR3 DNA sequence: TGTGCCAGCAGTCCGGGGACAGGGGAATACGAGCAGTACTTC. Translation: CASSPGTGEYEQYF.